This TCR beta chain emerged from a study of early T cells in non-severe SARS-CoV-2 infection. Study in general: Chains were not paired, and sequencing was done on bulk RNA from unsorted whole blood. Study-wide points: In VDJdb matching, anti-spike CD8 responses were favored while private and CD4 specificities went missing.

The CDR3 consists of 13 residues. Trimming took off 3 bases at V and 4 bases at J, with 9 bases between the two ends. Germline CDR1 SEHNR, CDR2 FQNEAQ (reference sequence). The library protocol tagged individual cDNA molecules with unique molecular identifiers. TCRdb fed the 5' RACE reads into MiXCR, producing one record per CDR3 protein. Here the sample spans 75,000 to 100,000 distinct CDR3 sequences, approximately 16% being singletons. A remark on this clonotype: The antigen is unknown.

The source of this sequence is an adult who was a healthcare worker with PCR-confirmed SARS-CoV-2 infection or an uninfected control (not recorded which). The chain is built from TRBV7-9 and TRBJ1-1; maybe TRBD1 (5 bases). Sequencing input: whole blood. The CDR3 loop is CASSFDQGTEAFF. CDR3 sequence (DNA): TGTGCCAGCAGCTTTGATCAGGGCACTGAAGCTTTCTTT.